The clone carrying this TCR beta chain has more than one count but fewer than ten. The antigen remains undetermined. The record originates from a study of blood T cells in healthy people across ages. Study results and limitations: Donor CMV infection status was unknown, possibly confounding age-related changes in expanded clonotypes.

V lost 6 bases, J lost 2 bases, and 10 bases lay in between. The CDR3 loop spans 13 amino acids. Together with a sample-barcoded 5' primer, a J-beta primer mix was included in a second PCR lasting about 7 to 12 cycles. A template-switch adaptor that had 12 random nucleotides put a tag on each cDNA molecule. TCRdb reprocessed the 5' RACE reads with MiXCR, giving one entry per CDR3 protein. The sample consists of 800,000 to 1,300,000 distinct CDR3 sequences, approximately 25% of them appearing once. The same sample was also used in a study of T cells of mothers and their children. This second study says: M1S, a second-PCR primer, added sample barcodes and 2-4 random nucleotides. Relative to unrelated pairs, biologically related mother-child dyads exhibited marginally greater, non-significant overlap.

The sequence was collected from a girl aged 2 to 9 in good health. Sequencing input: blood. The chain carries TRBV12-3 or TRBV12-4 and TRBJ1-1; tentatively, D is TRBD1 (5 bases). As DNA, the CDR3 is TGTGCCAGCAGAGACGGGGGAAACACTGAAGCTTTCTTT. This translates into CASRDGGNTEAFF.